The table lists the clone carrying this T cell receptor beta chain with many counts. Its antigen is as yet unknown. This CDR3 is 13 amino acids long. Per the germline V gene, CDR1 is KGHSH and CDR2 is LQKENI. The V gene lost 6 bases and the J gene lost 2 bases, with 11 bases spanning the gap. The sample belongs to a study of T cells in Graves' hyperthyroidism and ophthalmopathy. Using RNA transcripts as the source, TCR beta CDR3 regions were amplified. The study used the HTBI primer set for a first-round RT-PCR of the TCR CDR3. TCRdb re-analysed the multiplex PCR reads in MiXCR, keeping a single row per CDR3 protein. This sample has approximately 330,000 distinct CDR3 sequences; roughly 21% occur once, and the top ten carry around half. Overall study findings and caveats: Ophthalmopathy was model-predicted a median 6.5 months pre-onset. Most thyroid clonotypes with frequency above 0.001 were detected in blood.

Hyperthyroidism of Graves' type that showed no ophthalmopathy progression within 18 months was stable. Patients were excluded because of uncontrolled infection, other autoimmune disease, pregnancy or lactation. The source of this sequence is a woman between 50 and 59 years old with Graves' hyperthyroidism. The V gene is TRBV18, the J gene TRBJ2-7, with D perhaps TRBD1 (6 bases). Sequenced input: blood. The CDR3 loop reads CASSAGVAYEQYF. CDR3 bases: TGTGCCAGCTCGGCAGGGGTGGCCTACGAGCAGTACTTC.